There are a few counts of the clone carrying this T cell receptor (beta chain). Its antigen is unknown. The sample belongs to a study of PD-L1 blockade in urothelial cancer. Study as a whole: Median blood clonality was roughly 0.072, with 75,000 to 90,000 unique TCRs.

The study's findings and limits: Tumor-associated clones in the blood of durable-benefit patients grew more at 3 weeks.

V gave up 1 base and J gave up 3 bases; unmatched junction bases: 11. There are 17 residues in the CDR3. CDR1 SEHNR and CDR2 FQNEAQ come from the germline V gene (reference sequence). Profiling relied on immunoSEQ multiplex PCR, and the TCRdb table lists in-frame clones only, not all of them. The sample lists 60,000 to 85,000 clones, roughly 90% occurring once. Patients yielded 1 to 8 samples each, pretreatment and on-treatment. The receptor was derived from an older woman with urothelial cancer. Source: PBMCs, taken around atezolizumab (anti-PD-L1) treatment. This rearrangement joins TRBV7-9 to TRBJ2-7; 8 nucleotides match TRBD1. The CDR3 sequence: CASSLGRLGQANYEQYF. As DNA, the CDR3 is TGTGCCAGCAGCTTAGGGCGTTTGGGACAGGCGAACTACGAGCAGTACTTC.